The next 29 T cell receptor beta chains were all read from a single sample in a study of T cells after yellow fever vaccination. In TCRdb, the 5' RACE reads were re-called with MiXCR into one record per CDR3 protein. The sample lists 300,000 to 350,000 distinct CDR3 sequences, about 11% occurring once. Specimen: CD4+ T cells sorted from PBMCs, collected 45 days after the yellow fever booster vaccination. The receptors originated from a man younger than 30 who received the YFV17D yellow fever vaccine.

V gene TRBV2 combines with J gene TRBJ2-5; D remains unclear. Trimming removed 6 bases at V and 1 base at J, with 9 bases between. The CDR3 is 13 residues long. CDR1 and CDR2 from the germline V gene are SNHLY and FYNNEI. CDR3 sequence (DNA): TGTGCCAGCAGCATAGGACGCCAAGAGACCCAGTACTTC. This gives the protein CASSIGRQETQYF.

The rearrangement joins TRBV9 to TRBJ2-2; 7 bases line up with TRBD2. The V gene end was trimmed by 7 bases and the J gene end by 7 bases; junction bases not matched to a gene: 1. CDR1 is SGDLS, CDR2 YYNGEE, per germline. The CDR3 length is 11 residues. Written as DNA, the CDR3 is TGTGCCAGCGCGGGGGTCGGGGAGCTGTTTTTT. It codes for CASAGVGELFF.

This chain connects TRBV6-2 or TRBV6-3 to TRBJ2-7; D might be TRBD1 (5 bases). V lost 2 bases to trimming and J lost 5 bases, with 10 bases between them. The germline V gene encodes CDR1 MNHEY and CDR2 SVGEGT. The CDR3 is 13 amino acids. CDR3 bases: TGTGCCAGCAGTTACCCAGGGATACACGAGCAGTACTTC. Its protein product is CASSYPGIHEQYF.

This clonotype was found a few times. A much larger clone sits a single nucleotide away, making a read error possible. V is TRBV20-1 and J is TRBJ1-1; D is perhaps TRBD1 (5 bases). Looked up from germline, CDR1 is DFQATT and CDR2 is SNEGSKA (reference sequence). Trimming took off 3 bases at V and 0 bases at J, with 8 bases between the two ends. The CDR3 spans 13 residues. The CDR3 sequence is CSARGDLNTEAFF. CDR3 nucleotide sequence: TGCAGTGCTAGGGGGGACTTGAACACTGAAGCTTTCTTT.

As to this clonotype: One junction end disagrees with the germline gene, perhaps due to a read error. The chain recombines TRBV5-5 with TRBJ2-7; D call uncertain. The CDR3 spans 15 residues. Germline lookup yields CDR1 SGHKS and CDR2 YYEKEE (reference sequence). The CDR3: CARSFSVSEHYEQYF. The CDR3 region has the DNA TGTGCCAGAAGCTTTTCGGTGTCGGAACATTACGAGCAGTACTTC. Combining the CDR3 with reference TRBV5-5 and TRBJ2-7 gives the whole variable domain DAGVTQSPTHLIKTRGQQVTLRCSPISGHKSVSWYQQVLGQGPQFIFQYYEKEERGRGNFPDRFSARQFPNYSSELNVNALLLGDSALYLCARSFSVSEHYEQYFGPGTRLTVT.

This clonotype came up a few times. The CDR3 spells CASSPSYLPGSGNTIYF. The CDR3 nucleotides are TGTGCCAGCAGTCCCTCCTATCTCCCGGGTTCTGGAAACACCATATATTTT. The chain links TRBV6-5 to TRBJ1-3; D ambiguous. V lost 5 bases to trimming and J lost 1 base, with 18 bases between them. CDR1 is MNHEY, CDR2 SVGAGI, per germline. The CDR3 spans 17 residues.

The CDR3 sequence is CASSESLGRTGELFF. The CDR3 bases are TGTGCCAGCAGTGAGTCTTTGGGGCGGACCGGGGAGCTGTTTTTT. The gene calls are TRBV6-1 and TRBJ2-2; D is possibly TRBD1 (5 bases). The germline gives CDR1 MNHNS, CDR2 SASEGT. Trimming removed 3 bases at V and 5 bases at J, with 13 bases between. The CDR3 contains 15 residues.

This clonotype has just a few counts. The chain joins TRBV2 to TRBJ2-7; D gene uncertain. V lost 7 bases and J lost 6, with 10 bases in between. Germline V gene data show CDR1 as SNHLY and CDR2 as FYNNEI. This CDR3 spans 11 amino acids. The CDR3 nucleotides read TGTGCCAGCAAAGGAGAGATCGAGCAGTACTTC. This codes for CASKGEIEQYF.

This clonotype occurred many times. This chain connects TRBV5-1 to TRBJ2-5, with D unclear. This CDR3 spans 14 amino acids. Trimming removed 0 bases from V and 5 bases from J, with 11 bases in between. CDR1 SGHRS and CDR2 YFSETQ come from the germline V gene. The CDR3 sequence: CASSLEGQLETQYF. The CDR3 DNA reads TGCGCCAGCAGCTTGGAGGGCCAGCTCGAGACCCAGTACTTC.

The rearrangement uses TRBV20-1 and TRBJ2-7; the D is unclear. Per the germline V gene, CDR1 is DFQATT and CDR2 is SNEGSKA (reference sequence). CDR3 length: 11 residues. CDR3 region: CSVWGSYEQYV. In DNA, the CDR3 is TGCAGCGTTTGGGGCTCCTACGAGCAGTACGTC.

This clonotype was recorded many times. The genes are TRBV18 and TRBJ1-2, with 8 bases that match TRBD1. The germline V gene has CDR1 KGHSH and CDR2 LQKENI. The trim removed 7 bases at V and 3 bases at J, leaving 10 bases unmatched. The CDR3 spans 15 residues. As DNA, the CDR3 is TGTGCCAGCTTTTCGACAGGGGACGGCGACTATGGCTACACCTTC. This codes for CASFSTGDGDYGYTF.

The CDR3 DNA sequence: TGCGCCAGCAGCCAAGGAAAGGGGGGGAGCAATCAGCCCCAGCATTTT. Amino acids: CASSQGKGGSNQPQHF. The rearrangement joins TRBV4-1 to TRBJ1-5; the D gene is possibly TRBD1 (6 bases). Trimming removed 1 base from V and 1 base from J, with 11 bases in between. This CDR3 region has 16 residues. Germline V gene data show CDR1 as MGHRA and CDR2 as YSYEKL.

In nucleotides, the CDR3 is TGTGCCAGCAGCTTCAGCGGGGGGGCCTTGGAGCAGTTCTTC. Amino acids: CASSFSGGALEQFF. The gene calls are TRBV7-2 and TRBJ2-1; 10 bases match TRBD2. Germline V gene sequence: CDR1 SGHTA, CDR2 FQGNSA. The trim removed 3 bases at V and 10 bases at J, leaving 6 bases unmatched. The CDR3 is made up of 14 amino acids.

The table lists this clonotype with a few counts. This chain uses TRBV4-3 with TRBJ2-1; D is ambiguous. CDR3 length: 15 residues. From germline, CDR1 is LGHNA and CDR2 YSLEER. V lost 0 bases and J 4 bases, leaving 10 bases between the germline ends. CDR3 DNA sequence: TGCGCCAGCAGCCAAGAGGCCGGGCCATACAATGAGCAGTTCTTC. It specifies CASSQEAGPYNEQFF.

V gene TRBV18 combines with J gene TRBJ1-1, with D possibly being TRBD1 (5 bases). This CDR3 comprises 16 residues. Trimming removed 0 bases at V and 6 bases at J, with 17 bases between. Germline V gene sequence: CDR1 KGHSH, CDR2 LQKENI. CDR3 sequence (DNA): TGTGCCAGCTCACCACCGTGGGCCAGGGTGGCGGCTGAAGCTTTCTTT. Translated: CASSPPWARVAAEAFF.

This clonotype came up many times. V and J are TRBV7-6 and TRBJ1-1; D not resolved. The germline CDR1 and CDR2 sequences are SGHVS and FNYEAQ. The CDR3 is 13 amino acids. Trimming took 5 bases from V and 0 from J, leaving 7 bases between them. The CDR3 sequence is CASSLGMNTEAFF. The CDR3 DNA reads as TGTGCCAGCAGCCTCGGGATGAACACTGAAGCTTTCTTT.

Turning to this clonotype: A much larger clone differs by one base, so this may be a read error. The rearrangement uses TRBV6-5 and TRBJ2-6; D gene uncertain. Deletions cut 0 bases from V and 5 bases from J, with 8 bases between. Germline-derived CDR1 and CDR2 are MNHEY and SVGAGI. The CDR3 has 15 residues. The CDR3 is CASSYSRNWANVLTF. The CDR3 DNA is TGTGCCAGCAGTTACTCCCGAAACTGGGCCAACGTCCTGACTTTC.

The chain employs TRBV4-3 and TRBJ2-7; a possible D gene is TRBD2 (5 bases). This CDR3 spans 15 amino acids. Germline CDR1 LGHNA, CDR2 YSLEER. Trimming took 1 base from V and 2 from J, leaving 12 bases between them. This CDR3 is CASSQVRRDTYEQYF. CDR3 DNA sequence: TGCGCCAGCAGCCAAGTTCGCCGGGATACCTACGAGCAGTACTTC.

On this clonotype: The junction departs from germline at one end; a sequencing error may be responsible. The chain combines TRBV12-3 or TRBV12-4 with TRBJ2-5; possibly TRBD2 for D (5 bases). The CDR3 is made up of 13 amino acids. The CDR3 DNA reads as TGTGCCAGCAGTTTTGGGCCATGGGAGACCCAGTGCTTC. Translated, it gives CASSFGPWETQCF.

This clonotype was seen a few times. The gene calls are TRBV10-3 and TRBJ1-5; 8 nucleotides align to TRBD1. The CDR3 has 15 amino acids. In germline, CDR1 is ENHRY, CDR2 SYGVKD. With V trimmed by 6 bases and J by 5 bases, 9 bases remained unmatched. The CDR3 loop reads CAISGGQGRDQPQHF. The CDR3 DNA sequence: TGTGCCATCAGCGGTGGACAGGGAAGAGATCAGCCCCAGCATTTT.

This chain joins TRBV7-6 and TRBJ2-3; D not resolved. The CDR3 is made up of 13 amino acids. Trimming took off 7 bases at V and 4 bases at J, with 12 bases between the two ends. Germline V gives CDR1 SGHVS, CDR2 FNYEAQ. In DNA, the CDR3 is TGTGCCAGCACGAATCCCGGCGCAGATACGCAGTATTTT. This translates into CASTNPGADTQYF. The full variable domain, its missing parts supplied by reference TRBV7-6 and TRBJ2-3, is GAGVSQSPRYKVTKRGQDVALRCDPISGHVSLYWYRQALGQGPEFLTYFNYEAQQDKSGLPNDRFSAERPEGSISTLTIQRTEQRDSAMYRCASTNPGADTQYFGPGTRLTVL.

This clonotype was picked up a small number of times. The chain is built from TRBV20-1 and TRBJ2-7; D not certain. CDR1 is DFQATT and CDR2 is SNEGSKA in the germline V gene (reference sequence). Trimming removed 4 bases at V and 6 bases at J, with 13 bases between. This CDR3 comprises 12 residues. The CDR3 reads CSATSPSGEQYF. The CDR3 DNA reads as TGCAGTGCTACATCCCCCTCGGGCGAGCAGTACTTC.

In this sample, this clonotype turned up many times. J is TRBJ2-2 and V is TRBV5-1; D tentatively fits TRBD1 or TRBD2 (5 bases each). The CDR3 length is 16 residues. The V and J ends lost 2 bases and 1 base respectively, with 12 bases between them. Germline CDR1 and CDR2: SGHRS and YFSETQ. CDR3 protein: CASSLNGAQNTGELFF. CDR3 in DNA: TGCGCCAGCAGCTTAAACGGGGCCCAGAACACCGGGGAGCTGTTTTTT. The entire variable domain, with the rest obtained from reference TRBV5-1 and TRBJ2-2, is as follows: KAGVTQTPRYLIKTRGQQVTLSCSPISGHRSVSWYQQTPGQGLQFLFEYFSETQRNKGNFPGRFSGRQFSNSRSEMNVSTLELGDSALYLCASSLNGAQNTGELFFGEGSRLTVL.

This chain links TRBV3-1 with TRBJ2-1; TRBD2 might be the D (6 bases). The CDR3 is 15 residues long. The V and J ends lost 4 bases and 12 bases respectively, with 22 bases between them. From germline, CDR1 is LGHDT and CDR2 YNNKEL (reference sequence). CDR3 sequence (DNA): TGTGCCAGCAGCCGAGGGACTGTGGGCGGTTTTTTGCAGTTCTTC. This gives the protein CASSRGTVGGFLQFF.

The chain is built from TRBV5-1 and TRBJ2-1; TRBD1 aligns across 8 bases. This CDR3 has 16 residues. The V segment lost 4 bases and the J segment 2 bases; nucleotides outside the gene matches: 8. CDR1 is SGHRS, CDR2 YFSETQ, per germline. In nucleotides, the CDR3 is TGCGCCAGCAGCCCAACGGGACAGGATCCCTACAATGAGCAGTTCTTC. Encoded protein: CASSPTGQDPYNEQFF.

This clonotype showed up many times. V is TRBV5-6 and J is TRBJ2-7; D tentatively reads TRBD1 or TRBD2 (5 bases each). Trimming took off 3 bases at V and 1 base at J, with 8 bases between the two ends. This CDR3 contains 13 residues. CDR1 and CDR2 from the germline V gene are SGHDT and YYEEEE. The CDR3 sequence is CASSSGRSYEQYV. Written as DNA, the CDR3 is TGTGCCAGCAGCTCGGGGCGTTCCTACGAGCAGTACGTC.

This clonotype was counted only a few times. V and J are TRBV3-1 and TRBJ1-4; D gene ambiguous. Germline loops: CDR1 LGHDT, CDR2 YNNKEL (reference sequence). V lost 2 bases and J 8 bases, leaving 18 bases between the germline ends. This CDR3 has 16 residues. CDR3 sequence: CASSQRADGLREKLFF. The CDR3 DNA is TGTGCCAGCAGCCAAAGGGCCGACGGACTCAGGGAAAAACTGTTTTTT.

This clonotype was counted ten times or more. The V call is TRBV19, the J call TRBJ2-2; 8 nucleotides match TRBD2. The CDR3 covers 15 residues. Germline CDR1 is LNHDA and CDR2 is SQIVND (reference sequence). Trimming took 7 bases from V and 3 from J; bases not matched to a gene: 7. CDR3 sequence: CASTSRGADTGELFF. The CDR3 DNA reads TGTGCCAGTACTTCGCGGGGGGCCGACACCGGGGAGCTGTTTTTT. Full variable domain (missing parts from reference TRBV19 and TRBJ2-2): DGGITQSPKYLFRKEGQNVTLSCEQNLNHDAMYWYRQDPGQGLRLIYYSQIVNDFQKGDIAEGYSVSREKKESFPLTVTSAQKNPTAFYLCASTSRGADTGELFFGEGSRLTVL.

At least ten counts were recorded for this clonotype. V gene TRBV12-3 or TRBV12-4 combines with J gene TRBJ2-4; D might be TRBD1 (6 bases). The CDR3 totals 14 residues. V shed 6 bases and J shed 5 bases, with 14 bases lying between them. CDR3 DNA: TGTGCCAGCAGCCTTGGACAGTCCGAAAACATTCAGTACTTC. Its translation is CASSLGQSENIQYF.